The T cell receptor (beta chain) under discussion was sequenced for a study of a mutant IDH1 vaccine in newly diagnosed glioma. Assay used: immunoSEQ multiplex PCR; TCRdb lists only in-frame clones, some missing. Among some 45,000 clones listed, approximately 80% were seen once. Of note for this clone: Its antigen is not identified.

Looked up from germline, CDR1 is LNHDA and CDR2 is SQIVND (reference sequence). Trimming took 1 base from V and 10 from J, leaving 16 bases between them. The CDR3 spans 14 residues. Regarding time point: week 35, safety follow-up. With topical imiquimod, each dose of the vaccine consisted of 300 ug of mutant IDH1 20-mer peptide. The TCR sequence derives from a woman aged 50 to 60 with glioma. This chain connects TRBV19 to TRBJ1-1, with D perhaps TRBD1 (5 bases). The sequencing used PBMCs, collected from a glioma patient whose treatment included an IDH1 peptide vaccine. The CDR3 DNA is TGTGCCAGTAGTATAGCGGGGCCGGGTCGGGGAGCTTTCTTT. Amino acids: CASSIAGPGRGAFF. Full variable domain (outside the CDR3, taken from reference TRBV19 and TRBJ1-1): DGGITQSPKYLFRKEGQNVTLSCEQNLNHDAMYWYRQDPGQGLRLIYYSQIVNDFQKGDIAEGYSVSREKKESFPLTVTSAQKNPTAFYLCASSIAGPGRGAFFGQGTRLTVV.